The 8 T cell receptor beta chains below were found in one sample sequenced in a study of T-cell memory formation after mild COVID-19. TCRdb redid the calling of the 5' RACE reads with MiXCR, one entry per CDR3 protein. The top ten clones hold approximately 15% of a sample with roughly 130,000 distinct CDR3 sequences, more than 15% of them seen once. Sequenced input: PBMCs or a T cell subset sorted from them (not recorded which). All receptors come from an adult woman who had mild COVID-19 (a few samples of this study predate the infection). Cell type and time point are not known.

This clonotype was seen only a few times. CDR3 loop: CASSIGQGAYEQYF. CDR3 nucleotides: TGTGCCAGCAGCATCGGACAGGGGGCTTACGAGCAGTACTTC. The chain carries TRBV7-6 and TRBJ2-7; 11 positions agree with TRBD1. The trim removed 5 bases at V and 4 bases at J, leaving 4 bases unmatched. This CDR3 has 14 amino acids. Germline lookup yields CDR1 SGHVS and CDR2 FNYEAQ.

This chain uses TRBV12-3 or TRBV12-4 with TRBJ1-1; 7 bases are shared with TRBD1. CDR3 length equals 11 residues. The V gene end was trimmed by 7 bases and the J gene end by 11 bases; junction bases not matched to a gene: 7. The CDR3 region has the DNA TGTGCCAGCAAAACTCAGACAGGGGCTTTCTTT. Its protein product is CASKTQTGAFF.

The chain combines TRBV12-3 or TRBV12-4 with TRBJ2-6; 8 positions agree with TRBD1. This CDR3 has 17 residues. V shed 3 bases, J shed 1 base, and the junction held 5 bases outside the gene matches. The CDR3 bases are TGTGCCAGCAGTTTCGGACAGGGAAGGTCTGGGGCCAACGTCCTGACTTTC. As protein: CASSFGQGRSGANVLTF.

At least ten counts were recorded for this clonotype. This sequence joins TRBV15 and TRBJ2-3, with D hard to call. The CDR3 spans 16 residues. V gave up 6 bases and J gave up 0 bases, with 16 bases separating them. Germline V lookup: CDR1 LNHNV, CDR2 YYDKDF (reference sequence). The CDR3 DNA reads TGTGCCACCAGTTCGGTTTCTAGGGCTAGCACAGATACGCAGTATTTT. This translates into CATSSVSRASTDTQYF.

The gene calls are TRBV20-1 and TRBJ2-1; D could derive from TRBD1 or TRBD2 (5 bases each). The CDR3 is 14 residues long. Trimming took off 5 bases at V and 3 bases at J, with 14 bases between the two ends. Germline assignment: CDR1 DFQATT and CDR2 SNEGSKA (reference sequence). The DNA for the CDR3 is TGCAGTGCTGATACCGGGACCAACTACAATGAGCAGTTCTTC. Its protein is CSADTGTNYNEQFF.

V is TRBV7-9 and J is TRBJ2-3; possibly TRBD1 or TRBD2 for D (5 bases each). CDR3 length equals 14 residues. V shed 6 bases and J shed 4 bases, with 14 bases lying between them. CDR1 and CDR2 (germline): SEHNR, FQNEAQ (reference sequence). CDR3 in amino acids: CASSDPMGADTQYF. CDR3 nucleotide sequence: TGTGCCAGCAGTGACCCCATGGGGGCAGATACGCAGTATTTT.

Only a few counts were recorded for this clonotype. The chain links TRBV20-1 to TRBJ1-2; D remains unclear. CDR3 length: 13 amino acids. The V and J ends lost 6 bases and 5 bases respectively, with 16 bases between them. The germline V gene encodes CDR1 DFQATT and CDR2 SNEGSKA (reference sequence). CDR3 nucleotide sequence: TGCAGTGCCAAGGACCCAGTCGGGTATGGCTACACCTTC. Amino acid sequence: CSAKDPVGYGYTF.

This clonotype was counted between two and nine times. The chain is built from TRBV5-1 and TRBJ2-7; 10 nucleotides line up with TRBD2. V shed 3 bases and J 2 bases; nucleotides not matched to a gene: 5. The germline CDR1 and CDR2 sequences are SGHRS and YFSETQ. The CDR3 extends over 15 amino acids. CDR3 in amino acids: CASSSASGSAYEQYF. In DNA form, the CDR3 reads TGCGCCAGCAGCTCAGCTAGCGGGAGTGCCTACGAGCAGTACTTC.